Below are 30 T cell receptor beta chains sequenced from a single sample in a study of blood T cell repertoires in COVID-19. Here immunoSEQ multiplex PCR was the method, and the copy in TCRdb shows in-frame clones only, minus some. The sample records around 39,000 clones, approximately 80% being singletons. Sequenced sample: peripheral blood. The source of these receptors is a woman in her 70s with acute or convalescent COVID-19.

The V call is TRBV6-1, the J call TRBJ1-2; D is perhaps TRBD1 (5 bases). The CDR3 extends over 15 amino acids. The V end lost 1 base, the J end lost 4 bases, and 13 bases lay between the germline ends. The germline V gene has CDR1 MNHNS and CDR2 SASEGT. This CDR3 reads CASSEGFRAAYGYTF. The CDR3 DNA follows: TGTGCCAGCAGTGAAGGGTTCAGGGCCGCCTATGGCTACACCTTC.

V and J are TRBV19 and TRBJ2-5; 7 nucleotides agree with TRBD2. Trimming at V came to 3 bases and at J to 0 bases, leaving 13 bases not matched to a gene. The CDR3 contains 18 residues. Germline V lookup: CDR1 LNHDA, CDR2 SQIVND (reference sequence). This CDR3 reads CASSIRHSGGRDQETQYF. The CDR3 coding sequence is TGTGCCAGTAGTATCCGGCACTCGGGAGGCAGGGACCAAGAGACCCAGTACTTC.

This clone has more than one count but fewer than ten. The rearrangement links TRBV14 to TRBJ2-1; TRBD1 might be the D (5 bases). Germline V lookup: CDR1 SGHDN, CDR2 FVKESK. This CDR3 is built from 18 residues. The V end was cut by 0 bases, the J end by 0 bases, with 15 bases between. CDR3 in DNA: TGTGCCAGCAGCCAAGATCGCATAGGACACCGCTCCTACAATGAGCAGTTCTTC. Translated, it gives CASSQDRIGHRSYNEQFF.

This sequence joins TRBV27 and TRBJ1-1, with TRBD1 matching 11 bases. Trimming removed 5 bases from V and 5 bases from J; junction bases left unmatched: 7. Germline V gene sequence: CDR1 MNHEY, CDR2 SMNVEV (reference sequence). This CDR3 is built from 15 residues. CDR3 in DNA: TGTGCCAGCAGTGGCGGGGACAGGGGGGGGACTGAAGCTTTCTTT. Residues: CASSGGDRGGTEAFF.

This sequence joins TRBV7-9 and TRBJ2-7, with TRBD1 matching 7 bases. This CDR3 region has 16 residues. Germline V gene sequence: CDR1 SEHNR, CDR2 FQNEAQ (reference sequence). V lost 2 bases, J lost 0 bases, and 7 bases stayed unmatched. CDR3 protein: CASSLKGAQSSYEQYF. In DNA, the CDR3 is TGTGCCAGCAGCTTAAAGGGGGCCCAGAGCTCCTACGAGCAGTACTTC.

The rearrangement uses TRBV2 and TRBJ2-7; 7 bases map to TRBD2. The junction had 4 bases not matched to a gene; V was cut back by 1 base and J by 4 bases. The CDR3 contains 14 residues. Per germline, CDR1 SNHLY and CDR2 FYNNEI. This chain's CDR3 is CASSEEGGRYEQYF. For the CDR3, the DNA is TGTGCCAGCAGTGAAGAGGGAGGGAGGTACGAGCAGTACTTC.

This chain uses TRBV6-6 with TRBJ2-2, with D tentatively TRBD1 (5 bases). With 6 bases removed from V and 7 bases from J, the gap between germline ends came to 15 bases. The CDR3 contains 14 residues. CDR1 is MNHNY, CDR2 SVGAGI, per germline (reference sequence). As DNA, the CDR3 is TGTGCCAGCAGACTGCTACAGGACAACGGGGAGCTGTTTTTT. The encoded protein is CASRLLQDNGELFF.

This clone was seen a single time. The V and J genes are TRBV6-6 and TRBJ2-2; 12 bases map to TRBD2. This CDR3 contains 15 residues. Per the germline V gene, CDR1 is MNHNY and CDR2 is SVGAGI (reference sequence). J lost 4 bases, V lost 8 bases, and 5 bases had no gene match. The CDR3 protein is CASSGLAGSTGELFF. The CDR3 coding sequence is TGTGCCAGCTCAGGACTAGCGGGGAGCACCGGGGAGCTGTTTTTT.

The V gene is TRBV11-3, the J gene TRBJ2-1; a weak D match, TRBD1 (6 bases). The CDR3 loop spans 15 amino acids. CDR1 is SGHNT, CDR2 YENEEA, per germline. V lost 0 bases and J 2 bases, leaving 8 bases between the germline ends. CDR3: CASSLEQGTYNEQFF. Written as DNA, the CDR3 is TGTGCCAGCAGCTTAGAACAGGGAACCTACAATGAGCAGTTCTTC.

The J gene is TRBJ2-3, the V gene TRBV11-3; D remains ambiguous. CDR1 and CDR2 from the germline V gene are SGHNT and YENEEA. The V end was cut by 5 bases, the J end by 5 bases, with 5 bases between. CDR3 size: 11 residues. Written as DNA, the CDR3 is TGTGCCAGCAGCCGCGGAGATACGCAGTATTTT. Translated: CASSRGDTQYF.

This chain uses TRBV12-3 or TRBV12-4 with TRBJ2-7, with D possibly being TRBD1 (5 bases). This CDR3 comprises 12 residues. V was clipped by 6 bases and J by 4 bases, with 10 bases between them. The CDR3 spells CASSLGRYEQYF. The DNA for the CDR3 is TGTGCCAGCAGCTTGGGGCGATACGAGCAGTACTTC.

This chain links TRBV5-6 with TRBJ2-7; 10 nucleotides align to TRBD2. Germline V gives CDR1 SGHDT, CDR2 YYEEEE. J was trimmed by 3 bases and V by 3 bases; bases with no gene match: 3. The CDR3 is 14 residues long. DNA of the CDR3: TGTGCCAGCAGCTCACTAGCGGGAAACTACGAGCAGTACTTC. It codes for CASSSLAGNYEQYF.

The sample holds one count of this clone. The CDR3: CASSNTLGGYTF. CDR3 DNA sequence: TGCGCCAGCAGCAATACGTTGGGCGGCTACACCTTC. The rearrangement links TRBV5-1 to TRBJ1-2; D gene uncertain. In germline, CDR1 is SGHRS, CDR2 YFSETQ. Trimming removed 4 bases from V and 8 bases from J, with 12 bases in between. The CDR3 is made up of 12 amino acids.

V usage is TRBV5-6 and J usage is TRBJ2-1, with a tentative D call TRBD2 (6 bases). V lost 4 bases and J 3 bases, leaving 14 bases between the germline ends. The CDR3 spans 15 residues. The germline V gene encodes CDR1 SGHDT and CDR2 YYEEEE. The chain's CDR3 is CASSATGTHYNEQFF. Here the CDR3 DNA reads TGTGCCAGCAGCGCTACCGGGACTCACTACAATGAGCAGTTCTTC.

This clone was detected only a few times. The chain is built from TRBV7-9 and TRBJ1-2, with 9 positions matching TRBD1. Trimming at V came to 5 bases and at J to 3 bases, leaving 25 bases not matched to a gene. This CDR3 is 21 amino acids long. Germline V gene data show CDR1 as SEHNR and CDR2 as FQNEAQ (reference sequence). CDR3 residues: CASSSPRRARDRELMDYGYTF. DNA for the CDR3: TGTGCCAGCAGCAGCCCCAGAAGGGCTCGGGACAGGGAGTTGATGGACTATGGCTACACCTTC.

J is TRBJ2-7 and V is TRBV3-1 (or the pseudogene TRBV3-2); TRBD2 agrees at 7 bases. The CDR3 is 15 amino acids. Looked up from germline, CDR1 is LGHDT and CDR2 is YNNKEL (reference sequence). J gave up 7 bases and V 0 bases, and 9 bases lay outside the gene matches. The CDR3 reads CASSQDLSGLWEQYF. In DNA form, the CDR3 reads TGTGCCAGCAGCCAAGATCTTAGCGGGCTCTGGGAGCAGTACTTC.

The chain links TRBV4-1 to TRBJ1-1; a weak D match, TRBD1 (6 bases). Trimming pared 2 bases from V and 4 bases from J, leaving 23 bases between. The germline V gene has CDR1 MGHRA and CDR2 YSYEKL. The CDR3 totals 18 residues. The CDR3 loop reads CASSQSFMDSLSSTEAFF. The CDR3 DNA is TGCGCCAGCAGCCAATCCTTTATGGACAGCCTGTCGAGCACTGAAGCTTTCTTT.

J is TRBJ2-5 and V is TRBV5-6, with 8 bases that match TRBD1. The V gene's germline CDR1 is SGHDT and CDR2 YYEEEE. The CDR3 runs 15 residues. The junction had 5 bases not matched to a gene; V was cut back by 2 bases and J by 2 bases. CDR3: CASSFWRQGQETQYF. CDR3 sequence (DNA): TGTGCCAGCAGCTTTTGGCGACAGGGGCAAGAGACCCAGTACTTC.

This sequence joins TRBV28 and TRBJ2-1; the match to TRBD1 covers 7 bases. Trimming cost V 8 bases and J 5 bases; bases outside gene matches: 6. Per germline, CDR1 MDHEN and CDR2 SYDVKM. There are 13 residues in the CDR3. This CDR3 is CASSPGQNNEQFF. The CDR3 nucleotides are TGTGCCAGCTCACCGGGACAGAACAATGAGCAGTTCTTC.

This chain joins TRBV19 and TRBJ1-5; TRBD1 aligns across 8 bases. The CDR3 has 16 amino acids. After removal of 3 bases from V and 7 bases from J, the junction contained 11 bases not matched to a gene. Germline assignment: CDR1 LNHDA and CDR2 SQIVND (reference sequence). The CDR3 is CASSMVGRGRNQPQHF. DNA of the CDR3: TGTGCCAGTAGTATGGTTGGCAGGGGGCGGAACCAGCCCCAGCATTTT.

This clone was detected a few times. This chain joins TRBV1 and TRBJ2-3; the table names TRBD2, a call not compared with the DNA. TRBV1 is annotated as a pseudogene. The CDR3 totals 16 residues. Written as DNA, the CDR3 is TGCACCAGCAGCCAAGATGTAGGGGGGGACACAGATACGCAGTATTTT. Translated, it gives CTSSQDVGGDTDTQYF.

The sample holds one count of this clone. The genes are TRBV10-3 and TRBJ1-3; 9 bases agree with TRBD1. The V segment lost 7 bases and the J segment 4 bases; nucleotides outside the gene matches: 5. Germline-derived CDR1 and CDR2 are ENHRY and SYGVKD. The CDR3 loop spans 14 amino acids. CDR3 loop: CAINPGQGGNTIYF. CDR3 sequence (DNA): TGTGCCATCAACCCGGGACAGGGAGGAAACACCATATATTTT.

This sequence joins TRBV6-5 and TRBJ2-5; D is possibly TRBD1 (6 bases). V was cut by 8 bases and J by 4 bases, with 11 bases left in between. This CDR3 spans 12 amino acids. The V gene's germline CDR1 is MNHEY and CDR2 SVGAGI. The CDR3 protein is CASGQTGETQYF. The CDR3, as DNA: TGTGCCAGCGGACAGACGGGAGAGACCCAGTACTTC.

The V and J genes are TRBV7-2 and TRBJ1-5; a possible D gene is TRBD1 (5 bases). There are 14 residues in the CDR3. CDR1 is SGHTA, CDR2 FQGNSA, per germline. V lost 1 base and J lost 5, with 9 bases in between. The CDR3 DNA sequence: TGTGCCAGCAGCTTAGAGACAGCTTATCAGCCCCAGCATTTT. It codes for CASSLETAYQPQHF.

This clone showed up just once. In DNA, the CDR3 is TGTGCCAGCAGCGGGGGGCGTGGGCTATTTTTCGATACGCAGTATTTT. Its protein is CASSGGRGLFFDTQYF. The chain joins TRBV2 to TRBJ2-3, with D perhaps matching TRBD2 (7 bases). The V and J ends lost 6 bases and 6 bases respectively, with 22 bases between them. Germline lookup yields CDR1 SNHLY and CDR2 FYNNEI. The CDR3 runs 16 residues.

Here the CDR3 DNA reads TGTGCCACCAGCCCCCCTAGGGGAGGCTATGGCTACACCTTC. Its translation is CATSPPRGGYGYTF. V is TRBV15 and J is TRBJ1-2; TRBD1 might be the D (5 bases). Germline V gene data show CDR1 as LNHNV and CDR2 as YYDKDF (reference sequence). The V and J ends lost 5 bases and 4 bases respectively, with 14 bases between them. The CDR3 consists of 14 residues. The full variable domain, rest sourced from reference TRBV15 and TRBJ1-2, is DAMVIQNPRYQVTQFGKPVTLSCSQTLNHNVMYWYQQKSSQAPKLLFHYYDKDFNNEADTPDNFQSRRPNTSFCFLDIRSPGLGDTAMYLCATSPPRGGYGYTFGSGTRLTVV.

The rearrangement links TRBV3-1 (or the pseudogene TRBV3-2) to TRBJ1-2, with 7 bases matching TRBD1. This CDR3 has 17 amino acids. CDR1 and CDR2 from the germline V gene are LGHDT and YNNKEL (reference sequence). V lost 4 bases, J lost 2 bases, and 13 bases stayed unmatched. The CDR3 DNA reads as TGTGCCAGCAGCCTTTCCGTCACCAGGGGGTACAACTATGGCTACACCTTC. This sequence encodes CASSLSVTRGYNYGYTF.

This clone was seen once. The gene calls are TRBV11-2 and TRBJ2-1, with D possibly TRBD2 on 6 matching bases. The V end lost 6 bases, the J end lost 5 bases, and 20 bases lay between the germline ends. This CDR3 has 16 residues. Germline V gene sequence: CDR1 SGHAT, CDR2 FQNNGV. CDR3 region: CASSPNSGGVDNEQFF. In nucleotides, the CDR3 is TGTGCCAGCAGTCCTAACTCGGGCGGGGTGGACAATGAGCAGTTCTTC.

The rearrangement uses TRBV3-1 (or the pseudogene TRBV3-2) and TRBJ1-2; D is ambiguous. CDR3 length: 15 residues. Germline V gene lookup returns CDR1 LGHDT and CDR2 YNNKEL (reference sequence). Trimming removed 0 bases from V and 4 bases from J, with 12 bases in between. The CDR3 spells CASSQDFLSFYGYTF. CDR3 sequence (DNA): TGTGCCAGCAGCCAAGATTTCCTCAGTTTCTATGGCTACACCTTC.

The chain employs TRBV7-9 and TRBJ2-7; 9 nucleotides line up with TRBD1. The V and J ends lost 3 bases and 6 bases, in that order; junction bases with no gene match: 12. Germline CDR1 SEHNR, CDR2 FQNEAQ (reference sequence). The CDR3 is 16 amino acids. The CDR3 DNA reads TGTGCCAGCAGCTTTAGTAGGGGGACAGGGAAGTTCGAGCAGTACTTC. It encodes CASSFSRGTGKFEQYF.